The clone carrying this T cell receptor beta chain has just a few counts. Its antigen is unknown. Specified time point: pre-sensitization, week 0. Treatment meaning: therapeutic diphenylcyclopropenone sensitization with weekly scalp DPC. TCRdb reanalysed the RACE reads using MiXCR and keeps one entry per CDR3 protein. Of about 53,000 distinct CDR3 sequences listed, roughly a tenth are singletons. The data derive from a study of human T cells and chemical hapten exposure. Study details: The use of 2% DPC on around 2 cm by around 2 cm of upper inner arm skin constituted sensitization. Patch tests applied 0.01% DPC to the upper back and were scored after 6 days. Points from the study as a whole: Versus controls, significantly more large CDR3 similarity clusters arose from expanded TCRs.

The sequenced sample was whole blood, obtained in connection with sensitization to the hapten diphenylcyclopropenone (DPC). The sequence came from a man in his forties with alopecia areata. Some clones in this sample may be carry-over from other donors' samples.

The CDR3 nucleotides read TGTGCCAGCAGCTTATCGCGAACCACAGATACGCAGTATTTT. Amino acids: CASSLSRTTDTQYF. The V and J genes are TRBV7-8 and TRBJ2-3, with D unclear. Per germline, CDR1 SGHVS and CDR2 FQNEAQ. The V end was cut by 2 bases, the J end by 2 bases, with 8 bases between. CDR3 length equals 14 residues.